This T cell receptor (beta chain) was retrieved from a study of blood T cell repertoires in COVID-19. Sequencing used immunoSEQ multiplex PCR; TCRdb keeps in-frame clones, though not all of them. This table has more than 95,000 clones, around 76% appearing once. V lost 1 base and J 6 bases, leaving 13 bases between the germline ends. CDR1 is GTSNPN and CDR2 is SVGIG in the germline V gene (reference sequence). The CDR3 is 15 amino acids. This receptor was identified in a man older than 75 with acute or convalescent COVID-19. This chain connects TRBV30 to TRBJ1-6; D possibly corresponds to TRBD1 (5 bases). The sequenced sample was peripheral blood. The CDR3 sequence is CAWSGVGGINSPLHF. CDR3 DNA: TGTGCCTGGAGTGGAGTCGGGGGGATTAATTCACCCCTCCACTTT.